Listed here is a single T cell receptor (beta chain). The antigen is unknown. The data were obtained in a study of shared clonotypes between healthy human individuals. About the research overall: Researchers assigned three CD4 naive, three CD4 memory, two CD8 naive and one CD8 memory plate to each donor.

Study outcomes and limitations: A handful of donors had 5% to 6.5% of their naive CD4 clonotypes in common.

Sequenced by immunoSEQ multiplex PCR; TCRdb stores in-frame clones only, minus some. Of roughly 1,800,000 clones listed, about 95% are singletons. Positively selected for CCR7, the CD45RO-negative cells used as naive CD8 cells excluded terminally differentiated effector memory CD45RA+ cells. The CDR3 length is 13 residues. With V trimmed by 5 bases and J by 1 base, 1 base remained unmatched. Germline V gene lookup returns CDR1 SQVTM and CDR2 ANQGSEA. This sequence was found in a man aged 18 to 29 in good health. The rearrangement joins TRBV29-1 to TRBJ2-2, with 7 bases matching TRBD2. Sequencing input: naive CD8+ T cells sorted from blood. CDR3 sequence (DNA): TGCAGCGTTAGCGGGATGAACACCGGGGAGCTGTTTTTT. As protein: CSVSGMNTGELFF.